Listed here is a single TCR beta chain. The sample originates from a study of blood T cell repertoires in COVID-19. About the research overall: In each case, the material was cDNA or gDNA derived from T cells, B-cell-depleted T cells, or PBMCs.

The assay was immunoSEQ multiplex PCR, and TCRdb's table has in-frame clones only and misses some. The top ten clones hold approximately 6.7% of a sample with 150,000 to 200,000 clones, approximately 91% of them seen once. The origin of this receptor is a middle-aged man with acute or convalescent COVID-19. The sequencing sample was made of peripheral blood.

Here the CDR3 reads CASSLKGRGQQYF. Here the CDR3 DNA reads TGTGCCAGCAGCTTAAAGGGCCGCGGGCAGCAGTACTTC. This chain uses TRBV11-2 with TRBJ2-7; TRBD2 might be the D (5 bases). Germline loops: CDR1 SGHAT, CDR2 FQNNGV. V gave up 2 bases and J gave up 8 bases, with 13 bases separating them. CDR3 length equals 13 residues.